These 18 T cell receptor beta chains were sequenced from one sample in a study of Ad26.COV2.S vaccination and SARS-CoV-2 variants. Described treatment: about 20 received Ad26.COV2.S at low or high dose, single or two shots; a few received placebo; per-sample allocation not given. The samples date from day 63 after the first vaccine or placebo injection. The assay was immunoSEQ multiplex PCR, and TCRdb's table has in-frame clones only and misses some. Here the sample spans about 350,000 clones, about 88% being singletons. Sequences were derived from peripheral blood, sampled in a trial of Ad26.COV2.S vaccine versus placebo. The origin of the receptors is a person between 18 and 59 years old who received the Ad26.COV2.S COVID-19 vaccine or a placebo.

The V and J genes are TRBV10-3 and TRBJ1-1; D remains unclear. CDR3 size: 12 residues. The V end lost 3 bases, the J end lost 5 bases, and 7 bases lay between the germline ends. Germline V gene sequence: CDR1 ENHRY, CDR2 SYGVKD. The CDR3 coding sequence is TGTGCCATCAGTGAACGGGATACTGAAGCTTTCTTT. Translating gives CAISERDTEAFF.

CDR3 sequence: CASRKVNSYNEQFF. The CDR3 nucleotides read TGTGCCAGTAGAAAGGTCAACTCCTACAATGAGCAGTTCTTC. The chain couples TRBV19 to TRBJ2-1; D gene ambiguous. Looked up from germline, CDR1 is LNHDA and CDR2 is SQIVND (reference sequence). V was pared by 6 bases and J by 0 bases, with 9 bases between. CDR3 length: 14 amino acids. Based on the CDR3 plus reference TRBV19 and TRBJ2-1, the full variable domain is DGGITQSPKYLFRKEGQNVTLSCEQNLNHDAMYWYRQDPGQGLRLIYYSQIVNDFQKGDIAEGYSVSREKKESFPLTVTSAQKNPTAFYLCASRKVNSYNEQFFGPGTRLTVL.

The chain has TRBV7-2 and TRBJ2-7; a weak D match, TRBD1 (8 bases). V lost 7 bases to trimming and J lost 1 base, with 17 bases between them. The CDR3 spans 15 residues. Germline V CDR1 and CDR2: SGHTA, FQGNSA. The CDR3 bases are TGTGCCAGCACCCTAGGACAGGGAGGGTCCTACGAGCAGTACTTC. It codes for CASTLGQGGSYEQYF.

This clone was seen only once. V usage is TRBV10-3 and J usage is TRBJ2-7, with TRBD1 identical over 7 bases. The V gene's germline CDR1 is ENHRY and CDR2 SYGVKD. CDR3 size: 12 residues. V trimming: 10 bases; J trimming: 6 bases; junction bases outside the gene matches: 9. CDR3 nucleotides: TGTGCCACCGTTACAGGGGAGCGCGAGCAGTACTTC. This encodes CATVTGEREQYF.

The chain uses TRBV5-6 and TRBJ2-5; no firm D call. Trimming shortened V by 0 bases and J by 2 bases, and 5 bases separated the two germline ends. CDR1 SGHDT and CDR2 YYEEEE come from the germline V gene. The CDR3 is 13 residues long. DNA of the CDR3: TGTGCCAGCAGCTTGGATACACAAGAGACCCAGTACTTC. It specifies CASSLDTQETQYF.

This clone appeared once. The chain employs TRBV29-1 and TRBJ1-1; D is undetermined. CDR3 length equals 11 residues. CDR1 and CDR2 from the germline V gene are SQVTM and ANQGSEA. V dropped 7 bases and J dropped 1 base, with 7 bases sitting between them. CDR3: CSGGGNTEAFF. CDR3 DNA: TGCAGCGGCGGCGGGAACACTGAAGCTTTCTTT.

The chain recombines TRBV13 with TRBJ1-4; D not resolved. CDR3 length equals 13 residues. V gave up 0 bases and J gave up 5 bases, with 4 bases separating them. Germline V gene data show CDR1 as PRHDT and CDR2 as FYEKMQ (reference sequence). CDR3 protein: CASSLGRNEKLFF. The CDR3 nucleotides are TGTGCCAGCAGCTTAGGGAGAAATGAAAAACTGTTTTTT.

The chain's CDR3 is CASSQDSSYEQYF. The CDR3 nucleotides are TGCGCCAGCAGCCAAGACAGCTCCTACGAGCAGTACTTC. The chain recombines TRBV4-3 with TRBJ2-7; no definite D call. Per germline, CDR1 LGHNA and CDR2 YSLEER. Trimming pared 0 bases from V and 0 bases from J, leaving 3 bases between. CDR3 length equals 13 residues.

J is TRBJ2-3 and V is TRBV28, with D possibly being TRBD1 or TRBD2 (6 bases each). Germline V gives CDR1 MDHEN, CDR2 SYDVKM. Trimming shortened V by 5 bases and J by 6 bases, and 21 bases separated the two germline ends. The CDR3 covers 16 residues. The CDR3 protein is CASSVGGQFGTDTQYF. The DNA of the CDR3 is TGTGCCAGCAGTGTCGGGGGACAATTTGGGACGGATACGCAGTATTTT. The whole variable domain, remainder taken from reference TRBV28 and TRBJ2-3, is DVKVTQSSRYLVKRTGEKVFLECVQDMDHENMFWYRQDPGLGLRLIYFSYDVKMKEKGDIPEGYSVSREKKERFSLILESASTNQTSMYLCASSVGGQFGTDTQYFGPGTRLTVL.

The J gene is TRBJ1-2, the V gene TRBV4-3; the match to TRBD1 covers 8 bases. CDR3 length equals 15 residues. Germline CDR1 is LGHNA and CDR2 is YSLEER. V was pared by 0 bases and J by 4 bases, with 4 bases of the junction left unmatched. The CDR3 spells CASSQDRTGFYGYTF. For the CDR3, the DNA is TGCGCCAGCAGCCAAGACCGGACAGGGTTCTATGGCTACACCTTC.

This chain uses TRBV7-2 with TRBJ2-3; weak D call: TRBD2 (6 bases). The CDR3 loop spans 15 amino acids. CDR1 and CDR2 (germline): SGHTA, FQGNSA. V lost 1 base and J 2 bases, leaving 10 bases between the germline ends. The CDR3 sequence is CASSLGGVNTDTQYF. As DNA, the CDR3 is TGTGCCAGCAGCTTAGGCGGGGTTAACACAGATACGCAGTATTTT.

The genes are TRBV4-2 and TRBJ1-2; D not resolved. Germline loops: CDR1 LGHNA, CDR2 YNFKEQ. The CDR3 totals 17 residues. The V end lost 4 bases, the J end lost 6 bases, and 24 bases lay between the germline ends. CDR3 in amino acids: CASSPPQSVGSSDGYTF. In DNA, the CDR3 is TGTGCCAGCAGCCCACCCCAGTCCGTCGGAAGTTCAGATGGCTACACCTTC.

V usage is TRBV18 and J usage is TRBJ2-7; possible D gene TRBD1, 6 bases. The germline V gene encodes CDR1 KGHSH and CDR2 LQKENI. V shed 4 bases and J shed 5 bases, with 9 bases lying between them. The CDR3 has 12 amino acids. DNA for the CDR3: TGTGCCAGCTCACTCAACAGGGACGAGCAGTACTTC. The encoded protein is CASSLNRDEQYF.

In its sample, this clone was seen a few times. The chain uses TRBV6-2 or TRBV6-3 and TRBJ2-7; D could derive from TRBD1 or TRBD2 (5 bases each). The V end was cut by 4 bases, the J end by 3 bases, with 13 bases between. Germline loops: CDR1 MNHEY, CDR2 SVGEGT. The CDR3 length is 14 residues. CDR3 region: CASSWGRGNYEQYF. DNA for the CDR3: TGTGCCAGCAGTTGGGGACGGGGAAACTACGAGCAGTACTTC.

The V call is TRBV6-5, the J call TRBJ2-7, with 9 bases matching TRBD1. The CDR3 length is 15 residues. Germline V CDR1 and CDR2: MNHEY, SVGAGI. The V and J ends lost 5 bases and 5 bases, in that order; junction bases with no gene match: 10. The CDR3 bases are TGTGCCAGCAGTACCGGGACAGGGTCTCCCCACGAGCAGTACTTC. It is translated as CASSTGTGSPHEQYF.

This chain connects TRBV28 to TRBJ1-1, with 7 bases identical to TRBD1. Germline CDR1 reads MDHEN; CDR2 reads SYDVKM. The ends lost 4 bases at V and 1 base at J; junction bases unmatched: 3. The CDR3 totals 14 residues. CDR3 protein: CASSWDSPNTEAFF. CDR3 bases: TGTGCCAGCAGTTGGGACAGCCCGAACACTGAAGCTTTCTTT. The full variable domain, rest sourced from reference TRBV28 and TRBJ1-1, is DVKVTQSSRYLVKRTGEKVFLECVQDMDHENMFWYRQDPGLGLRLIYFSYDVKMKEKGDIPEGYSVSREKKERFSLILESASTNQTSMYLCASSWDSPNTEAFFGQGTRLTVV.

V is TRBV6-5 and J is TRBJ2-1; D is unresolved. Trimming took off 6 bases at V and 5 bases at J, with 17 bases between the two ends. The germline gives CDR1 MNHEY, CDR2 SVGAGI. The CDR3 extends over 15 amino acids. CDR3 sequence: CASSDRRITHNEQFF. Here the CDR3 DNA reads TGTGCCAGCAGCGACCGACGGATTACTCACAATGAGCAGTTCTTC.

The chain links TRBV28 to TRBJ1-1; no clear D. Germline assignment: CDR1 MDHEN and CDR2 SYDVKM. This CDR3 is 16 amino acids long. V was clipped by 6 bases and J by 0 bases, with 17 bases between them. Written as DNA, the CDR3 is TGTGCCAGCAGCGCGACCCGAATCGGCATGAACACTGAAGCTTTCTTT. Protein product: CASSATRIGMNTEAFF.